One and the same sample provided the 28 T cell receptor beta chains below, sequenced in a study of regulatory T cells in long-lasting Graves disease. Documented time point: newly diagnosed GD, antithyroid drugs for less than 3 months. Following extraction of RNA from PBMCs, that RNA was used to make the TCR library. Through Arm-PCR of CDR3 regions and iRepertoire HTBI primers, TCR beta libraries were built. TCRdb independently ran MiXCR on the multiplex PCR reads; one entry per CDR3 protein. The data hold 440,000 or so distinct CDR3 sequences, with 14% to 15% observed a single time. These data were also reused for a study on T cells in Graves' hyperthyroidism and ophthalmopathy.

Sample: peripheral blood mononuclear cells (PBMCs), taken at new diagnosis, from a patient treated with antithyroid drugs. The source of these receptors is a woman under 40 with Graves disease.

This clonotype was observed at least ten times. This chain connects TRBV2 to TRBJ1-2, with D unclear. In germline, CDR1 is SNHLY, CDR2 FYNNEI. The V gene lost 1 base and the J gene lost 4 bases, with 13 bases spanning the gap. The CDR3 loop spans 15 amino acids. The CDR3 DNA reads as TGTGCCAGCAGTGAAGATGCGACACAACTCTATGGCTACACCTTC. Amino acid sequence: CASSEDATQLYGYTF.

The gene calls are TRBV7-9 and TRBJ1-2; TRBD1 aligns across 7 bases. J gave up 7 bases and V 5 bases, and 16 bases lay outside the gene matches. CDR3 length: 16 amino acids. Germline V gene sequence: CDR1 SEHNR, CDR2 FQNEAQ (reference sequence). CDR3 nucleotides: TGTGCCAGCAGCCACTACCCCGGGACAGACCTTTCTGGCTACACCTTC. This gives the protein CASSHYPGTDLSGYTF.

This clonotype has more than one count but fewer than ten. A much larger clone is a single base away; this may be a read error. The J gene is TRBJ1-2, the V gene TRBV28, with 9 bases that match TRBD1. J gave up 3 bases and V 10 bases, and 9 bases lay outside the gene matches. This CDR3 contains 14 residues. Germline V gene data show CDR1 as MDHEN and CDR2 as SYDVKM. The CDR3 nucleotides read TGTGCCATCGTGCGTGGGGACAGGGACTATGGCTACACCTTC. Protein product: CAIVRGDRDYGYTF.

The CDR3 nucleotides are TGCGCCAGCACCCGGGGAGGGCAGGAGACCCAGTACTTC. Amino acid sequence: CASTRGGQETQYF. This chain uses TRBV5-1 with TRBJ2-5, with 7 bases lining up with TRBD2. The CDR3 sequence is 13 residues long. V trimming: 6 bases; J trimming: 5 bases; junction bases outside the gene matches: 7. Germline CDR1 reads SGHRS; CDR2 reads YFSETQ.

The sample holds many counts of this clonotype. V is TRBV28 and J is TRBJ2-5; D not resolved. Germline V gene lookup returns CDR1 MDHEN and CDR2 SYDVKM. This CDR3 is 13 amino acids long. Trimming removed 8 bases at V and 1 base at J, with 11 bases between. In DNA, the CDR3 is TGTGCCAGCTCAAATCAGGTCCAAGAGACCCAGTACTTC. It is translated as CASSNQVQETQYF.

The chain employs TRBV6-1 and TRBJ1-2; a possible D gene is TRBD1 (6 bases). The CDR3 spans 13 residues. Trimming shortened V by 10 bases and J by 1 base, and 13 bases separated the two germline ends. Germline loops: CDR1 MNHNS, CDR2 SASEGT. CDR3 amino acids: CATPGEFNYGYTF. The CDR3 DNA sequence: TGTGCCACCCCAGGGGAGTTTAACTATGGCTACACCTTC.

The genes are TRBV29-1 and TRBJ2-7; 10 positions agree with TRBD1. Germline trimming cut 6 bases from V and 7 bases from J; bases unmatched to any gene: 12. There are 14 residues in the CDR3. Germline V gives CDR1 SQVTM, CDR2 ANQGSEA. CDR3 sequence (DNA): TGCAGCGTCCCTAGGACAGGGGGAGTTGGAGAGCAGTACTTC. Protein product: CSVPRTGGVGEQYF.

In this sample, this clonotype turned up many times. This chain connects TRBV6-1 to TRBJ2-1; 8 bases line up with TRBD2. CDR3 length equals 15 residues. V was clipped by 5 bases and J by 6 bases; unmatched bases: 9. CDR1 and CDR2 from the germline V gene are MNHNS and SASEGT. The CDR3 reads CASSPSAGTSNEQFF. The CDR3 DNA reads TGTGCCAGCAGTCCGAGTGCGGGGACTAGCAATGAGCAGTTCTTC.

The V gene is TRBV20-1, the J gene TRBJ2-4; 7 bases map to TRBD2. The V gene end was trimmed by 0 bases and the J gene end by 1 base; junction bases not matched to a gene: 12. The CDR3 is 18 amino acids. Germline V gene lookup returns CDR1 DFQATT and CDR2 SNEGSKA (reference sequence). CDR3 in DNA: TGCAGTGCTAGAGATCCTAGCGGCCCAGGTCGGGCCAAAAACATTCAGTACTTC. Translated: CSARDPSGPGRAKNIQYF.

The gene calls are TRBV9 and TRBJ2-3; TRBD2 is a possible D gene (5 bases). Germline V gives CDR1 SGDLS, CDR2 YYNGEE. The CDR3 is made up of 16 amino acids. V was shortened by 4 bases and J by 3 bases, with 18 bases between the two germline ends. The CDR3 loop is CASSLVSGAATDTQYF. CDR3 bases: TGTGCCAGCAGCCTCGTAAGCGGCGCGGCGACAGATACGCAGTATTTT.

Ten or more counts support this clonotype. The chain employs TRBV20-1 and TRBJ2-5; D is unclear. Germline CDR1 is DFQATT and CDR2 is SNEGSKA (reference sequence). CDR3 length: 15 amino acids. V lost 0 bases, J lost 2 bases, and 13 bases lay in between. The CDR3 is CSARDLFEEQETQYF. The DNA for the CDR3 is TGCAGTGCTAGAGACCTATTCGAAGAGCAAGAGACCCAGTACTTC.

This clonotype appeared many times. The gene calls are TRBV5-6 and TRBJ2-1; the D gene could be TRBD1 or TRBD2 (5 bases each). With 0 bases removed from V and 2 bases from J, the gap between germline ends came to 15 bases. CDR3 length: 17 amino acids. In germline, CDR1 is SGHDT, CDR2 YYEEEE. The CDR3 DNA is TGTGCCAGCAGCTTGGTGGGGGTCTTCTCCACCTACAATGAGCAGTTCTTC. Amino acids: CASSLVGVFSTYNEQFF.

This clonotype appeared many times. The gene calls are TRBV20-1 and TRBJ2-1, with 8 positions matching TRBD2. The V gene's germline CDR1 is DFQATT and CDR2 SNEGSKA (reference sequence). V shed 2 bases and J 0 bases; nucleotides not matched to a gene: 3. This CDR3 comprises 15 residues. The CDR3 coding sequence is TGCAGTGCTAGAAAAAGCGGGAGCTCCTACAATGAGCAGTTCTTC. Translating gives CSARKSGSSYNEQFF.

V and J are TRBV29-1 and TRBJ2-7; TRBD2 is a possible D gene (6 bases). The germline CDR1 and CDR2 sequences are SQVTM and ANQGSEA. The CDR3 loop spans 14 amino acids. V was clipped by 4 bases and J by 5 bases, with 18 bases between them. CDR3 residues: CSVGRGSVGDEQYF. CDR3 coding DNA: TGCAGCGTTGGGAGGGGATCGGTGGGCGACGAGCAGTACTTC.

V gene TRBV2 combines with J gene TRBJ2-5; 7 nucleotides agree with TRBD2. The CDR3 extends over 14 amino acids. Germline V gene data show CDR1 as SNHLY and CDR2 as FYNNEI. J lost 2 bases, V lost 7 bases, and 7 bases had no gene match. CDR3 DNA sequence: TGTGCCAGCAAAACGGGAGGAGGGCAAGAGACCCAGTACTTC. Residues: CASKTGGGQETQYF. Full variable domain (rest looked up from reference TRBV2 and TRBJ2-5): EPEVTQTPSHQVTQMGQEVILRCVPISNHLYFYWYRQILGQKVEFLVSFYNNEISEKSEIFDDQFSVERPDGSNFTLKIRSTKLEDSAMYFCASKTGGGQETQYFGPGTRLLVL.

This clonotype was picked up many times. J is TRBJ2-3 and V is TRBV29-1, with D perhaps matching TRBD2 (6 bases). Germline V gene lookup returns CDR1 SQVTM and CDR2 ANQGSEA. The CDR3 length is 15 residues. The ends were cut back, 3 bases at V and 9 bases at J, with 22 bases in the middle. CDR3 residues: CSVEPRLVLNSTQYF. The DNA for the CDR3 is TGCAGCGTTGAGCCGCGACTAGTCTTAAACAGCACGCAGTATTTT.

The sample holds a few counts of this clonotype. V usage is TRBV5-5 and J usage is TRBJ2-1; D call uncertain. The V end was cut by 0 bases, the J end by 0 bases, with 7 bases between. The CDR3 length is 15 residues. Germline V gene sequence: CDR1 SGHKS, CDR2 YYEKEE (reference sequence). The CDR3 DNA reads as TGTGCCAGCAGCTTGGACCTTCCCTCCTACAATGAGCAGTTCTTC. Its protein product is CASSLDLPSYNEQFF.

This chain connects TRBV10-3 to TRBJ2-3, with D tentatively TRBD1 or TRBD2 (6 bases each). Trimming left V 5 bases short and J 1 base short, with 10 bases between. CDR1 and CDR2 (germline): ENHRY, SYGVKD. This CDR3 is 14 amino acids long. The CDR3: CAISSRGGTDTQYF. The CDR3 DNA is TGTGCCATCAGTTCTAGGGGGGGCACAGATACGCAGTATTTT.

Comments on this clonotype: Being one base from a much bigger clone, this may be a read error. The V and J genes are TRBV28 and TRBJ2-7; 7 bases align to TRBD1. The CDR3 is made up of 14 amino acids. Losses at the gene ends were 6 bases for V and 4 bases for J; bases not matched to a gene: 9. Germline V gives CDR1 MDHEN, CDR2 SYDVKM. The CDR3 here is CASRYRGGRYEQYF. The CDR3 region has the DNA TGTGCCAGCAGGTACAGGGGCGGACGTTACGAGCAGTACTTC.

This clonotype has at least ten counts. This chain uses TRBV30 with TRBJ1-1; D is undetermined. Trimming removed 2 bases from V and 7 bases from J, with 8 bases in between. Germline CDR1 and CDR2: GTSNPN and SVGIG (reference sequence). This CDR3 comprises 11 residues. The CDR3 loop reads CAWSISFEAFF. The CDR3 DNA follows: TGTGCCTGGAGTATCTCATTTGAAGCTTTCTTT.

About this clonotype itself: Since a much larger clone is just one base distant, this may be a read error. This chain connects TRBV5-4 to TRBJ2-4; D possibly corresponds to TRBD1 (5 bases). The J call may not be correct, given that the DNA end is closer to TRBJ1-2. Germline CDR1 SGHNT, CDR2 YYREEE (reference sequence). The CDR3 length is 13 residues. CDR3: CASSYQGGDGYTF. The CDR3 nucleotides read TGTGCCAGCAGCTATCAGGGCGGGGATGGCTACACCTTC.

Written as DNA, the CDR3 is TGTGCCAGCAGTTACGTCGGACGGAGGAGGGATGGCTACACCTTC. It specifies CASSYVGRRRDGYTF. The rearrangement links TRBV6-5 to TRBJ1-2; D gene unclear. The CDR3 is made up of 15 amino acids. Germline lookup yields CDR1 MNHEY and CDR2 SVGAGI. V was trimmed by 2 bases and J by 6 bases, leaving 16 bases between them.

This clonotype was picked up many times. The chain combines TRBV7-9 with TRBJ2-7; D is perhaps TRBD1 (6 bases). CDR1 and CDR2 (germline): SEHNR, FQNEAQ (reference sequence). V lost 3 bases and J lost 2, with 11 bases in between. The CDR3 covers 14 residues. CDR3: CASSFADRPYEQYF. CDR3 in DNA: TGTGCCAGCAGCTTCGCAGACAGGCCCTACGAGCAGTACTTC.

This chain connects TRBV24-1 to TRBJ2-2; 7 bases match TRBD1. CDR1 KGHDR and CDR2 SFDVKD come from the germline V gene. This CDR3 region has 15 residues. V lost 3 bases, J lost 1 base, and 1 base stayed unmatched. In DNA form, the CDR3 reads TGTGCCACCAGTGATCGGGACAGGAACACCGGGGAGCTGTTTTTT. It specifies CATSDRDRNTGELFF.

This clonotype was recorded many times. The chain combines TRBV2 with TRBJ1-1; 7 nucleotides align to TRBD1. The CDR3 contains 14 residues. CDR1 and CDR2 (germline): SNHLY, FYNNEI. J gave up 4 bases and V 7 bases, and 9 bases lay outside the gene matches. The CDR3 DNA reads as TGTGCCAGCATCACCCCCAGGGGGGGCACTGAAGCTTTCTTT. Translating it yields CASITPRGGTEAFF.

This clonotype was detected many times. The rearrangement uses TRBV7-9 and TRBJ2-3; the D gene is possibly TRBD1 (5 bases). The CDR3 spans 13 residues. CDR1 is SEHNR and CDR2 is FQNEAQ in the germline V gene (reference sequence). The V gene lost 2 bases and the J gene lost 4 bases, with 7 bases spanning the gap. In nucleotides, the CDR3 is TGTGCCAGCAGCTTAACAGGTCCAGATACGCAGTATTTT. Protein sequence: CASSLTGPDTQYF.

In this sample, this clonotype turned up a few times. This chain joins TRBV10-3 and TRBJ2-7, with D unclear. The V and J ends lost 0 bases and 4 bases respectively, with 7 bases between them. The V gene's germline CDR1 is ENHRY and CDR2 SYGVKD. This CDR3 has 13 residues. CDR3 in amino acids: CAISESQAYEQYF. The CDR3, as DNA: TGTGCCATCAGTGAGTCGCAGGCGTACGAGCAGTACTTC.

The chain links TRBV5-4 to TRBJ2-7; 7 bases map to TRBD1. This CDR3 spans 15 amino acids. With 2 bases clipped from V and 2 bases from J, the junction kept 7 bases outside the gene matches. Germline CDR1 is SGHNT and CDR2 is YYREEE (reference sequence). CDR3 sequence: CASSFPGQRAYEQYF. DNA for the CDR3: TGTGCCAGCAGCTTCCCGGGACAGCGAGCCTACGAGCAGTACTTC.